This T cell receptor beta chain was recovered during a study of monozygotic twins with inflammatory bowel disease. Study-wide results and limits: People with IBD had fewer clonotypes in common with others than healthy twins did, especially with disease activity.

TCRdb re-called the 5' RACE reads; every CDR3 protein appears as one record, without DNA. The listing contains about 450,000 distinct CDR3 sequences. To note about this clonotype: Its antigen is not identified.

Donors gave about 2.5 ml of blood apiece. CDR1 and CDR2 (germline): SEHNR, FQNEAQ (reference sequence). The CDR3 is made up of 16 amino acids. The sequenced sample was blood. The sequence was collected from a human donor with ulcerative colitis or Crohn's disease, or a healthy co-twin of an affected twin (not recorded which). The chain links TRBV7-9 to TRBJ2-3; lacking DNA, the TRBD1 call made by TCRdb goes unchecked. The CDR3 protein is CASSATGMISTDTQYF.